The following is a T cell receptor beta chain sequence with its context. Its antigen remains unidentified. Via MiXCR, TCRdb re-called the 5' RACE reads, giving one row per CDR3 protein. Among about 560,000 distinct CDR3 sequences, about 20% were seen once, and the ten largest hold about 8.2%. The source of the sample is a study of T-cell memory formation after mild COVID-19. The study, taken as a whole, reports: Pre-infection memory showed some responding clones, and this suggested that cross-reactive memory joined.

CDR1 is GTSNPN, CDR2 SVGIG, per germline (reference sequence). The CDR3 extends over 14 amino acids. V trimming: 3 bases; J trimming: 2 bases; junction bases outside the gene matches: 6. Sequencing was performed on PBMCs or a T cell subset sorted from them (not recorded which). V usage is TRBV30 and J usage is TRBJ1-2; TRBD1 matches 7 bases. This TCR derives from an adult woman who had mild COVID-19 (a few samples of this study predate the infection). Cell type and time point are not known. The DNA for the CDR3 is TGTGCCTGGAGCGACGGCAGGGGGAACTATGGCTACACCTTC. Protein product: CAWSDGRGNYGYTF.